Each of the 27 T cell receptor beta chains below was sequenced from the same sample in a study of blood T cell repertoires in COVID-19. This table comes from immunoSEQ multiplex PCR, and its TCRdb copy is limited to in-frame clones, with some not included. The table records over 250,000 clones, over 75% of them present only once. Source material: peripheral blood. The receptors shown here come from a woman in her seventies with COVID-19, enrolled during active disease.

The V call is TRBV5-4, the J call TRBJ1-1; tentatively, D is TRBD1 (5 bases). The CDR3 sequence is 13 residues long. CDR1 is SGHNT, CDR2 YYREEE, per germline (reference sequence). The V and J ends lost 2 bases and 4 bases respectively, with 9 bases between them. CDR3 protein: CASSFFRGTEAFF. The CDR3 nucleotides read TGTGCCAGCAGCTTCTTTAGGGGCACTGAAGCTTTCTTT.

Concerning this clone itself: The sample contains more than one DNA sequence encoding this CDR3. The J gene is TRBJ1-2, the V gene TRBV5-1; weak D call: TRBD1 (5 bases). V was cut by 4 bases and J by 5 bases, with 9 bases left in between. Germline CDR1 SGHRS, CDR2 YFSETQ. The CDR3 is 12 amino acids. The chain's CDR3 is CASSPDSYGYTF. Written as DNA, the CDR3 is TGCGCCAGCAGCCCAGACAGTTATGGCTACACCTTC. The full variable domain, completed using reference TRBV5-1 and TRBJ1-2, is KAGVTQTPRYLIKTRGQQVTLSCSPISGHRSVSWYQQTPGQGLQFLFEYFSETQRNKGNFPGRFSGRQFSNSRSEMNVSTLELGDSALYLCASSPDSYGYTFGSGTRLTVV.

This rearrangement joins TRBV28 to TRBJ2-5; 8 nucleotides agree with TRBD1. CDR1 MDHEN and CDR2 SYDVKM come from the germline V gene. V shed 5 bases, J shed 10 bases, and the junction held 9 bases outside the gene matches. This CDR3 spans 13 amino acids. CDR3 protein: CASSPGTGRVQYF. The CDR3 region has the DNA TGTGCCAGCAGTCCTGGGACAGGACGGGTCCAGTACTTC.

The chain combines TRBV7-3 with TRBJ1-1, with TRBD1 as a possible D gene (6 bases). The CDR3 runs 16 residues. Trimming removed 1 base from V and 4 bases from J, with 16 bases in between. CDR1 and CDR2 from the germline V gene are SGHTA and FQGTGA. The CDR3 DNA is TGTGCCAGCAGCTTAATAGCCCGTAGGGGGTTCACTGAAGCTTTCTTT. Translating gives CASSLIARRGFTEAFF.

The rearrangement joins TRBV18 to TRBJ2-5, with 12 bases identical to TRBD2. Trimming at V came to 2 bases and at J to 4 bases, leaving 5 bases not matched to a gene. Germline assignment: CDR1 KGHSH and CDR2 LQKENI. The length of the CDR3 is 16 residues. CDR3 loop: CASSPSLAGGGETQYF. CDR3 DNA: TGTGCCAGCTCACCATCGCTAGCGGGAGGGGGAGAGACCCAGTACTTC.

CDR3 amino acids: CASSLWDRDTDTQYF. The CDR3 bases are TGTGCCAGCAGCTTGTGGGACAGAGACACAGATACGCAGTATTTT. The rearrangement links TRBV5-6 to TRBJ2-3, with 7 bases identical to TRBD1. V shed 1 base, J shed 2 bases, and the junction held 4 bases outside the gene matches. The CDR3 is 15 residues long. The germline V gene has CDR1 SGHDT and CDR2 YYEEEE.

This chain links TRBV3-1 (or the pseudogene TRBV3-2) with TRBJ1-1, with TRBD1 as a possible D gene (5 bases). This CDR3 has 15 residues. Trimming pared 3 bases from V and 1 base from J, leaving 12 bases between. Germline CDR1 and CDR2: LGHDT and YNNKEL (reference sequence). CDR3 nucleotide sequence: TGTGCCAGCAGCCACTGGGGGGGTCAGAACACTGAAGCTTTCTTT. Protein sequence: CASSHWGGQNTEAFF.

The chain carries TRBV5-1 and TRBJ2-4; D may be TRBD2 (5 bases). This CDR3 region has 15 residues. V lost 5 bases and J 2 bases, leaving 14 bases between the germline ends. Germline V gene data show CDR1 as SGHRS and CDR2 as YFSETQ. CDR3 protein: CASRIAVGTKNIQYF. For the CDR3, the DNA is TGCGCCAGCAGGATCGCAGTCGGGACCAAAAACATTCAGTACTTC.

The rearrangement joins TRBV30 to TRBJ2-7; 10 bases are a match to TRBD2. The CDR3 is 15 amino acids. V trimming: 3 bases; J trimming: 4 bases; junction bases outside the gene matches: 9. Germline CDR1 reads GTSNPN; CDR2 reads SVGIG (reference sequence). The CDR3 nucleotides read TGTGCCTGGAGCTTTCAGGGACTAGCGTCATACGAGCAGTACTTC. Its translation: CAWSFQGLASYEQYF.

Written as DNA, the CDR3 is TGTGCCAGCAGTTCAACGGACAGGAAGACCCAGTACTTC. Translated: CASSSTDRKTQYF. The rearrangement links TRBV28 to TRBJ2-5; 7 nucleotides match TRBD1. Germline V lookup: CDR1 MDHEN, CDR2 SYDVKM. This CDR3 has 13 amino acids. The V gene end was trimmed by 4 bases and the J gene end by 6 bases; junction bases not matched to a gene: 5.

This chain's CDR3 is CASSFGTGGGYTF. CDR3 DNA sequence: TGTGCCAGCAGTTTCGGGACAGGGGGCGGCTACACCTTC. The chain uses TRBV12-3 or TRBV12-4 and TRBJ1-2; the match to TRBD1 covers 12 bases. This CDR3 spans 13 amino acids. The V and J ends lost 3 bases and 8 bases, in that order; junction bases with no gene match: 1.

This sequence joins TRBV7-2 and TRBJ2-1, with 8 nucleotides matching TRBD1. This CDR3 region has 14 residues. Unmatched junction bases numbered 5, after V lost 4 bases and J lost 6 bases. Germline-derived CDR1 and CDR2 are SGHTA and FQGNSA. CDR3: CASSWTGYSNEQFF. CDR3 coding DNA: TGTGCCAGCAGCTGGACAGGGTATTCCAATGAGCAGTTCTTC.

This clone was detected only once. The chain joins TRBV2 to TRBJ1-3; maybe TRBD1 (6 bases). This CDR3 has 15 residues. Looked up from germline, CDR1 is SNHLY and CDR2 is FYNNEI. Trimming removed 4 bases from V and 1 base from J, with 11 bases in between. As DNA, the CDR3 is TGTGCCAGCAGTGTTCAGGGGTTGTCTGGAAACACCATATATTTT. This translates into CASSVQGLSGNTIYF.

The genes are TRBV19 and TRBJ2-3, with D unclear. The V end was cut by 9 bases, the J end by 0 bases, with 13 bases between. CDR1 and CDR2 from the germline V gene are LNHDA and SQIVND (reference sequence). The CDR3 spans 14 residues. CDR3 in DNA: TGTGCCAGCGCAGTGCAGACTAGCACAGATACGCAGTATTTT. As protein: CASAVQTSTDTQYF.

Here the CDR3 reads CASSLRQGASADTQYF. CDR3 nucleotide sequence: TGTGCCAGCAGCTTAAGACAGGGGGCGAGTGCAGATACGCAGTATTTT. This chain joins TRBV11-3 and TRBJ2-3; TRBD1 matches 10 bases. The germline gives CDR1 SGHNT, CDR2 YENEEA. J was trimmed by 4 bases and V by 2 bases; bases with no gene match: 6. The CDR3 is made up of 16 amino acids.

V and J are TRBV9 and TRBJ2-3, with D perhaps matching TRBD2 (6 bases). With 4 bases removed from V and 2 bases from J, the gap between germline ends came to 26 bases. The CDR3 totals 19 residues. Germline-derived CDR1 and CDR2 are SGDLS and YYNGEE. The CDR3 protein is CASSSSLANGLITTDTQYF. The CDR3 nucleotides are TGTGCCAGCAGCTCATCTCTAGCGAACGGACTGATTACCACAGATACGCAGTATTTT.

The chain employs TRBV7-2 and TRBJ1-2; perhaps TRBD1 as D (6 bases). V dropped 5 bases and J dropped 2 bases, with 12 bases sitting between them. The CDR3 length is 14 residues. Germline V CDR1 and CDR2: SGHTA, FQGNSA. DNA for the CDR3: TGTGCCAGCAGCCAACAGGGCTCAAACTATGGCTACACCTTC. It codes for CASSQQGSNYGYTF.

The rearrangement joins TRBV4-1 to TRBJ1-4; possible D gene TRBD1, 6 bases. The V and J ends lost 4 bases and 5 bases respectively, with 14 bases between them. This CDR3 region has 15 residues. The germline V gene encodes CDR1 MGHRA and CDR2 YSYEKL. DNA of the CDR3: TGCGCCAGCAGCCGAACCGGGACATTCAATGAAAAACTGTTTTTT. Its protein is CASSRTGTFNEKLFF.

The chain employs TRBV5-6 and TRBJ2-1, with TRBD1 as a possible D gene (6 bases). CDR3 size: 13 residues. Trimming removed 3 bases at V and 5 bases at J, with 9 bases between. In germline, CDR1 is SGHDT, CDR2 YYEEEE. The CDR3 protein is CASSWDTDNEQFF. CDR3 sequence (DNA): TGTGCCAGCAGCTGGGACACGGACAATGAGCAGTTCTTC.

The chain combines TRBV9 with TRBJ2-3, with D possibly being TRBD2 (5 bases). The CDR3 sequence is 16 residues long. Trimming shortened V by 0 bases and J by 2 bases, and 13 bases separated the two germline ends. Germline-derived CDR1 and CDR2 are SGDLS and YYNGEE. CDR3 residues: CASSVAGNPITDTQYF. DNA for the CDR3: TGTGCCAGCAGCGTAGCGGGAAACCCTATCACAGATACGCAGTATTTT.

This clone was seen just once. This chain uses TRBV30 with TRBJ2-1; 8 bases line up with TRBD2. The V and J ends lost 2 bases and 9 bases, in that order; junction bases with no gene match: 12. Germline CDR1 GTSNPN, CDR2 SVGIG (reference sequence). CDR3 length: 15 amino acids. The CDR3 coding sequence is TGTGCCTGGAGTCCCAGCGGGAGAGGGCTGGGTGAGCAGTTCTTC. Protein sequence: CAWSPSGRGLGEQFF.

This rearrangement joins TRBV19 to TRBJ2-1, with 9 bases identical to TRBD2. CDR1 is LNHDA and CDR2 is SQIVND in the germline V gene (reference sequence). This CDR3 comprises 14 residues. With 3 bases clipped from V and 8 bases from J, the junction kept 5 bases outside the gene matches. Here the CDR3 reads CASSIGGLADEQFF. CDR3 bases: TGTGCCAGTAGTATTGGGGGACTAGCCGATGAGCAGTTCTTC. The complete variable domain, with remaining parts taken from reference TRBV19 and TRBJ2-1, reads DGGITQSPKYLFRKEGQNVTLSCEQNLNHDAMYWYRQDPGQGLRLIYYSQIVNDFQKGDIAEGYSVSREKKESFPLTVTSAQKNPTAFYLCASSIGGLADEQFFGPGTRLTVL.

This sequence joins TRBV2 and TRBJ2-7; TRBD1 matches at 10 bases. V was clipped by 6 bases and J by 2 bases; unmatched bases: 7. Germline CDR1 reads SNHLY; CDR2 reads FYNNEI. CDR3 length: 15 residues. The CDR3 spells CASRRQGAIAYEQYF. The CDR3 coding sequence is TGTGCCAGCAGGCGACAGGGGGCAATCGCCTACGAGCAGTACTTC.

The gene calls are TRBV11-2 and TRBJ1-4; 7 bases agree with TRBD1. Losses at the gene ends were 6 bases for V and 3 bases for J; bases not matched to a gene: 7. This CDR3 is 15 amino acids long. Germline CDR1 and CDR2: SGHAT and FQNNGV. CDR3 DNA: TGTGCCAGCAGTCACACAGGGGCTTCTAATGAAAAACTGTTTTTT. It specifies CASSHTGASNEKLFF.

The CDR3 spells CASSFRGSYDHEAFF. CDR3 nucleotides: TGTGCCAGCAGTTTTAGGGGCAGCTACGATCATGAAGCTTTCTTT. The V call is TRBV27, the J call TRBJ1-1; the D gene is possibly TRBD1 (5 bases). This CDR3 contains 15 residues. CDR1 is MNHEY and CDR2 is SMNVEV in the germline V gene (reference sequence). The ends were cut back, 3 bases at V and 7 bases at J, with 18 bases in the middle.

V gene TRBV6-2 or TRBV6-3 combines with J gene TRBJ2-7, with D tentatively TRBD1 (5 bases). Germline lookup yields CDR1 MNHEY and CDR2 SVGEGT. V dropped 5 bases and J dropped 6 bases, with 8 bases sitting between them. This CDR3 region has 11 residues. The CDR3 nucleotides read TGTGCCAGCAGTAGGGGTCTCGAGCAGTACTTC. Protein product: CASSRGLEQYF.

This clone was detected only once. The CDR3 region has the DNA TGCGCCAGCAGCGTTAGACCGTTTGGGGCGGGAGGAGAGACCCAGTACTTC. As protein: CASSVRPFGAGGETQYF. This rearrangement joins TRBV5-1 to TRBJ2-5; 8 bases match TRBD2. The length of the CDR3 is 17 residues. V was clipped by 4 bases and J by 4 bases; unmatched bases: 15. CDR1 and CDR2 from the germline V gene are SGHRS and YFSETQ.